The clone carrying this T cell receptor beta chain was seen only a few times. The antigen is undetermined. Assay: immunoSEQ multiplex PCR; the TCRdb copy retains only in-frame clones and omits some. This table holds about 1.1 million clones, approximately 80% found once. These data are taken from a study of shared clonotypes between healthy human individuals. The study, taken as a whole, reports: Represented genetic and exposure-history diversity was restricted by having few donors.

Material: memory CD4+ T cells from PBMCs. The subset is: CD45RA-negative fraction. The receptor's source is a man younger than 35 in good health. Some clones in this sample may be carry-over from other donors' samples.

The CDR3 sequence: CASSLPGPQETQYF. DNA of the CDR3: TGTGCCAGCAGTTTACCGGGACCTCAAGAGACCCAGTACTTC. The chain employs TRBV27 and TRBJ2-5; D assignment may be TRBD1 or TRBD2 (5 bases each). Trimming shortened V by 2 bases and J by 2 bases, and 9 bases separated the two germline ends. This CDR3 region has 14 residues. CDR1 MNHEY and CDR2 SMNVEV come from the germline V gene (reference sequence).